The clone carrying this T cell receptor (beta chain) is deemed medium-sized (0.01 to 0.1%). Its antigen is unidentified. With the library built for alpha chains, this beta chain is off target and its frequency is not meaningful. CDR3 length equals 15 residues. Germline values: CDR1 LGHNA, CDR2 YNFKEQ. After removal of 1 base from V and 4 bases from J, the junction contained 6 bases not matched to a gene. The entry originates in a study of spatial heterogeneity in lung cancer. As for the study in general: Raw-read counts averaged over ten per unique TCR and UMI combination.

TCRdb analysed the 5' RACE reads with MiXCR anew, one entry per CDR3 protein. Among over 8,500 distinct CDR3 sequences, roughly an eighth were seen once, and the ten largest hold 13% to 15%. Time point denoted: sample taken at primary tumor resection. Whole-study results and caveats: Tumor mutation count correlated with how many alpha and beta TCRs expanded intratumorally.

This material consisted of lung tumor tissue, taken at surgery. The genes are TRBV4-2 and TRBJ1-2; 7 bases align to TRBD1. The TCR originated in a male donor with early-stage non-small cell lung cancer. In DNA form, the CDR3 reads TGTGCCAGCAGCCAAGGGGGGACAGCGTCCTATGGCTACACCTTC. This sequence encodes CASSQGGTASYGYTF.